This TCR beta chain originates from a study of OX40 agonist ivuxolimab in advanced cancers. Sequencing used immunoSEQ multiplex PCR; TCRdb keeps in-frame clones, though not all of them. Seen here are roughly 80,000 clones, 65% to 90% observed once, and the top ten hold approximately 0.61%. J lost 9 bases, V lost 0 bases, and 8 bases had no gene match. From germline, CDR1 is SGDLS and CDR2 YYNGEE. This CDR3 is 16 amino acids long. The chain joins TRBV9 to TRBJ2-2; 10 bases align to TRBD1. This receptor was identified in an adult with an advanced solid tumor such as melanoma, head and neck, liver or kidney cancer. This material consisted of CD4+ or CD8+ T cells sorted from blood, taken in a trial of the OX40 agonist ivuxolimab. The chain's CDR3 is CASSVAGQGTIRELFF. CDR3 coding DNA: TGTGCCAGCAGCGTAGCGGGACAGGGGACGATCCGGGAGCTGTTTTTT.